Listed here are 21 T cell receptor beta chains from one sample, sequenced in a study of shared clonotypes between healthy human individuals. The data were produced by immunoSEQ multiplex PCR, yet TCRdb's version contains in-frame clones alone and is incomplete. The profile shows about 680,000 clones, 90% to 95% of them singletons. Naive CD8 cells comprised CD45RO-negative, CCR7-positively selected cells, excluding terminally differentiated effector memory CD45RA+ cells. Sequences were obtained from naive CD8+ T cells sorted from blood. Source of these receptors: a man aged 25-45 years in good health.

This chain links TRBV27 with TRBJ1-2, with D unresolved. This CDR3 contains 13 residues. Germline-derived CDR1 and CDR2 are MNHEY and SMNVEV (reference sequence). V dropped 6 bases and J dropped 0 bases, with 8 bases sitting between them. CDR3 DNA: TGTGCCAGCAGCCCGGGAGCTAACTATGGCTACACCTTC. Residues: CASSPGANYGYTF.

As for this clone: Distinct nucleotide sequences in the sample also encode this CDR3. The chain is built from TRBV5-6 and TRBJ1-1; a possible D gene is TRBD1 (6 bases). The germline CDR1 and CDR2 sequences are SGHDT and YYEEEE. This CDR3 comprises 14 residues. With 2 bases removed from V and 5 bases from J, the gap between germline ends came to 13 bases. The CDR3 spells CASSLGGGITEAFF. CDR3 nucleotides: TGTGCCAGCAGCTTAGGCGGGGGCATTACTGAAGCTTTCTTT.

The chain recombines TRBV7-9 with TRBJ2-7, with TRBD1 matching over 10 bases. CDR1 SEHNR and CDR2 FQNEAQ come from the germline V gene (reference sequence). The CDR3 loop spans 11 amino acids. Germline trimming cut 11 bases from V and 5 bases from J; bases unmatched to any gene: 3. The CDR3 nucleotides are TGTGCCGGGGGACAGGGGAACGAGCAGTACTTC. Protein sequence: CAGGQGNEQYF.

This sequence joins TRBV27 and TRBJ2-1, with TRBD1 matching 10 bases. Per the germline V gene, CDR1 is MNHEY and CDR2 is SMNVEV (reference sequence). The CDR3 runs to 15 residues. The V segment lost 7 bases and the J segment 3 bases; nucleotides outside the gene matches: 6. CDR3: CASIRRDRGYNEQFF. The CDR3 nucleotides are TGTGCCAGCATCCGCCGGGACAGGGGCTACAATGAGCAGTTCTTC.

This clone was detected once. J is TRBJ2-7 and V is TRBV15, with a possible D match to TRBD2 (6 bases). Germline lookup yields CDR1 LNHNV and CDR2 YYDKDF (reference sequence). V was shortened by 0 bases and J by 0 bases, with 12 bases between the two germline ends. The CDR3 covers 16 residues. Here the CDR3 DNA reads TGTGCCACCAGCAGAGATCGGGAGCGGACCTCCTACGAGCAGTACTTC. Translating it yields CATSRDRERTSYEQYF.

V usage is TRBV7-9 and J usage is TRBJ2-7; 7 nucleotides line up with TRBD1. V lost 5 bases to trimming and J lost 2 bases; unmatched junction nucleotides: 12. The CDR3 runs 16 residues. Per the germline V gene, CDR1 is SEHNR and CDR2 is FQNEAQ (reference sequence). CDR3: CASSKTGAGVPYEQYF. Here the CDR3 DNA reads TGTGCCAGCAGCAAAACAGGGGCCGGGGTACCCTACGAGCAGTACTTC.

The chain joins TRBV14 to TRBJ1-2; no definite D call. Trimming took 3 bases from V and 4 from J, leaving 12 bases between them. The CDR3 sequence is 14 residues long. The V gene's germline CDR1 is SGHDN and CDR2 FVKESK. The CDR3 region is CASSHSGKTYGYTF. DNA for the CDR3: TGTGCCAGCAGCCACTCTGGAAAGACCTATGGCTACACCTTC.

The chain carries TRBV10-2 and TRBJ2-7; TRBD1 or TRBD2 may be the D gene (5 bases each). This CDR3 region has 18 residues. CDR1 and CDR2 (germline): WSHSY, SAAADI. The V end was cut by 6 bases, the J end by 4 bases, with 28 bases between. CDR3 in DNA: TGCGCCAGCAGAGGCCTCTCAAAATTCACCTCTGGGGGATACGAGCAGTACTTC. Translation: CASRGLSKFTSGGYEQYF.

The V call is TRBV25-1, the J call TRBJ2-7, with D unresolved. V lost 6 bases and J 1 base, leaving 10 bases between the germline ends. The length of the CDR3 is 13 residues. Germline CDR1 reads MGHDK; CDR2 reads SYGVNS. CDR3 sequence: CASSSVGSYEQYF. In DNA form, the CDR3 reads TGTGCCAGCAGCTCTGTCGGTTCCTACGAGCAGTACTTC.

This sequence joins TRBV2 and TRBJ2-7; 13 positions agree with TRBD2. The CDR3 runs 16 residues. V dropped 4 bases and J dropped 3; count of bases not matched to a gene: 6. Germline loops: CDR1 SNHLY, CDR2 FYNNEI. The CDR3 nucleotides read TGTGCCAGCAGTGGTCCCGGGACTAGCGGGAACTACGAGCAGTACTTC. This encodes CASSGPGTSGNYEQYF.

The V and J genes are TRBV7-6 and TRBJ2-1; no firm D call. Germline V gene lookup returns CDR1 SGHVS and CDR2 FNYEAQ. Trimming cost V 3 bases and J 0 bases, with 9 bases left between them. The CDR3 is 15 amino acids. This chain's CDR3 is CASSLTLSSYNEQFF. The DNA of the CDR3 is TGTGCCAGCAGCTTGACACTGAGCTCCTACAATGAGCAGTTCTTC.

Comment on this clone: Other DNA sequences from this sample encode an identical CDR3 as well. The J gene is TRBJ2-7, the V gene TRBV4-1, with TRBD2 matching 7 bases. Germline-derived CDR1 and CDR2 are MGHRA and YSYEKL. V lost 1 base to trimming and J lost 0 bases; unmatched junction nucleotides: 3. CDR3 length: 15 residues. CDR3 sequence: CASSQVAGSSYEQYF. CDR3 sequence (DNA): TGCGCCAGCAGCCAAGTAGCGGGTAGCTCCTACGAGCAGTACTTC.

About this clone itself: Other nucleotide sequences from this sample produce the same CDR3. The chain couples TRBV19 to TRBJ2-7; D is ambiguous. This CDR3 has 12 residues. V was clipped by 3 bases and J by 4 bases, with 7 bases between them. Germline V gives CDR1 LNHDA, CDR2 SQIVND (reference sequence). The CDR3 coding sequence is TGTGCCAGTAGTATTTCTCCATACGAGCAGTACTTC. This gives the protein CASSISPYEQYF.

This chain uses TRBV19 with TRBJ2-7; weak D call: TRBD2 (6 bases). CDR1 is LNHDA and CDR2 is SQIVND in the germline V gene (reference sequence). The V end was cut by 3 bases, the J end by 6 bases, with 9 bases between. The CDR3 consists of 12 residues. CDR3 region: CASSIGGAEQYF. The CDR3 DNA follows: TGTGCCAGTAGTATCGGAGGGGCCGAGCAGTACTTC.

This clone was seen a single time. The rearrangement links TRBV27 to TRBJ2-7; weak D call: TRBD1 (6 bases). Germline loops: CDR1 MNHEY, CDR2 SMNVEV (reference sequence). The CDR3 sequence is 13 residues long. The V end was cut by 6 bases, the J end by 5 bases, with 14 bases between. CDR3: CASSLTGAHEQYF. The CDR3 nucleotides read TGTGCCAGCAGCCTGACAGGTGCTCACGAGCAGTACTTC.

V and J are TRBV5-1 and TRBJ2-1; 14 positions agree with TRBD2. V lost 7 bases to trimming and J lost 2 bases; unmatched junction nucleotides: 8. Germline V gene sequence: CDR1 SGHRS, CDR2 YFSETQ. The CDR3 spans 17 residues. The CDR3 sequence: CASRTGTSGSPYNEQFF. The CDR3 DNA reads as TGCGCCAGCCGAACCGGGACTAGCGGGAGTCCCTACAATGAGCAGTTCTTC.

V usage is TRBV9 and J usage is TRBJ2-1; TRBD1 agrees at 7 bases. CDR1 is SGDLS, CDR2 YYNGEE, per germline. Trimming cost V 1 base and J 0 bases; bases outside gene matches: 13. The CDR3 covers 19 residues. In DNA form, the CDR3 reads TGTGCCAGCAGCGTAAGGCCCTACAGGGGAATAATCTCCTACAATGAGCAGTTCTTC. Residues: CASSVRPYRGIISYNEQFF.

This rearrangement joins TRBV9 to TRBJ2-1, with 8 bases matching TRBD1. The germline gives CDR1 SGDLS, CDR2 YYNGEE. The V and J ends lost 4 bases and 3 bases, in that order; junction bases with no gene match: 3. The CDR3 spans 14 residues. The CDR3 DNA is TGTGCCAGCAGCACCGGGACAGGCTACAATGAGCAGTTCTTC. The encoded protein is CASSTGTGYNEQFF.

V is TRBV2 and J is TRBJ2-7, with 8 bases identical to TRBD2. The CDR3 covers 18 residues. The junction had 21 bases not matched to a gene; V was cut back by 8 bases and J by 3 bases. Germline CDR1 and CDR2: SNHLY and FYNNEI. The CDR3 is CASLDDLPASGLVYEQYF. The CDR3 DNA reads TGTGCCAGCCTAGACGATTTACCGGCTAGCGGGTTGGTCTACGAGCAGTACTTC.

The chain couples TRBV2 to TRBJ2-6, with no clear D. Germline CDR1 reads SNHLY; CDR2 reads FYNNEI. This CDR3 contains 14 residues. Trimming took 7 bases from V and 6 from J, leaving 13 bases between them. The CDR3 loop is CASTVYSSANVLTF. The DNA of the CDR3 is TGTGCCAGCACAGTATACTCCTCGGCCAACGTCCTGACTTTC.

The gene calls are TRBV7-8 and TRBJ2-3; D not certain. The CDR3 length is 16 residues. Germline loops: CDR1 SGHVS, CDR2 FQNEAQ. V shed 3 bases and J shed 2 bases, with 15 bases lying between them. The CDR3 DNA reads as TGTGCCAGCAGCTTCCTCCCTGGACCATACACAGATACGCAGTATTTT. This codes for CASSFLPGPYTDTQYF.